This TCR beta chain was recovered during a study of cytomegalovirus exposure and HLA in healthy donors. In the PCR, 60 Vbeta and 13 Jbeta primers were used. TCRdb's copy holds only in-frame clones and misses some; the assay was immunoSEQ multiplex PCR. This repertoire shows 150,000 to 200,000 clones, 81% found once; its top ten account for 3.8%. Overall study findings and caveats: Roughly even sequencing depth across donors was the assumption behind the presence/absence analyses.

This CDR3 has 15 amino acids. The germline V gene has CDR1 KGHSH and CDR2 LQKENI. With 4 bases removed from V and 2 bases from J, the gap between germline ends came to 15 bases. Points on this clone: Its antigen remains unidentified.

The genes are TRBV18 and TRBJ2-7, with D maybe TRBD1 (5 bases). Sequencing was done on a sample of PBMCs. The source is a man aged 50-59 years in good health and CMV-seronegative. The CDR3 loop reads CASSLFRQSTYEQYF. The CDR3 nucleotides read TGTGCCAGCTCACTTTTTCGACAGAGCACCTACGAGCAGTACTTC.